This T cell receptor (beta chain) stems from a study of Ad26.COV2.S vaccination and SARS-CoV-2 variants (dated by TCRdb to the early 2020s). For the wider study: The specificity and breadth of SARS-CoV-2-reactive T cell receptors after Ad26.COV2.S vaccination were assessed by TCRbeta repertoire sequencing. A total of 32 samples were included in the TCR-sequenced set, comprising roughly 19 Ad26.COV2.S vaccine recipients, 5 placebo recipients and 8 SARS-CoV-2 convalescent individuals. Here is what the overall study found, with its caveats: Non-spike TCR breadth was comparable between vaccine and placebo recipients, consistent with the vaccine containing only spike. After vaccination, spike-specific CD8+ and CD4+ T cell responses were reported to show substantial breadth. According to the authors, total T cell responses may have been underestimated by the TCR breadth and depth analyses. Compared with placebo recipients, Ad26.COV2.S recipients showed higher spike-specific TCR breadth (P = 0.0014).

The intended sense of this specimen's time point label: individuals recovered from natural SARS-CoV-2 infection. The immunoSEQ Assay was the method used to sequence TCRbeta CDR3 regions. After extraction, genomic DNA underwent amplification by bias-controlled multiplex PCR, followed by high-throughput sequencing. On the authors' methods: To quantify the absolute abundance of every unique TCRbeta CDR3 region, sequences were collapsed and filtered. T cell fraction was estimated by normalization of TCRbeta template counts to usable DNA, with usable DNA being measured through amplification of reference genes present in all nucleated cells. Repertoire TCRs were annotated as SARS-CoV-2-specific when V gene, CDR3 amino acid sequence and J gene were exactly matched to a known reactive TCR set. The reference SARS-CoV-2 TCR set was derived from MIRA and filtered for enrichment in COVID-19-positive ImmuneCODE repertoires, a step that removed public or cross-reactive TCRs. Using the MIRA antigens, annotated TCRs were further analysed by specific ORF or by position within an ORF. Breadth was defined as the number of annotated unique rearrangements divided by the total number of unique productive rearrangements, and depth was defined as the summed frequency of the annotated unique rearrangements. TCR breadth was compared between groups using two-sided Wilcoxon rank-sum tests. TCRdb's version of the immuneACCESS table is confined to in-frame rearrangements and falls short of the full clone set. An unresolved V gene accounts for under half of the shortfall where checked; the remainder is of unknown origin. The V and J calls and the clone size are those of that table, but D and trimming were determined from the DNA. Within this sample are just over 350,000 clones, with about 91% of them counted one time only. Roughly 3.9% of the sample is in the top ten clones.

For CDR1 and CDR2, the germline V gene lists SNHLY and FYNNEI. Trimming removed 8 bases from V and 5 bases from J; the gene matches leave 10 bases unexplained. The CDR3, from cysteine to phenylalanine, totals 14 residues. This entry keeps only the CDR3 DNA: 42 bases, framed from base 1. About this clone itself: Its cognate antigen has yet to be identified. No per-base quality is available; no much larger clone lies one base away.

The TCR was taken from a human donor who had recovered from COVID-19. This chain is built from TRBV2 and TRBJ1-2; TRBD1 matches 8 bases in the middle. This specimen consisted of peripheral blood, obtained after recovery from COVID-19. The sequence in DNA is TGTGCCAGCTCACCCGGGACAGGTCGTTATGGCTACACCTTC. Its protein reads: CASSPGTGRYGYTF.